The entry below gives a single T cell receptor beta chain sequence along with its context. The V gene lost 5 bases and the J gene lost 4 bases, with 9 bases spanning the gap. In germline, CDR1 is SGHTA, CDR2 FQGNSA. There are 13 residues in the CDR3. RNA in amounts of about 0.5 to 1 ug was reverse transcribed with random hexamers. TCR beta CDR3 was amplified by immunoSEQ multiplex PCR. This amplification extended across 54 Vbeta and 13 Jbeta segments. TCRdb redid the calling of the immunoSEQ multiplex PCR reads with MiXCR, one entry per CDR3 protein. Of 350,000 to 550,000 distinct CDR3 sequences in the sample, around 85% were seen once. This sample is drawn from a study of CD8 T cells in Susac syndrome.

The sequencing sample was made of CD8+ T cells from PBMCs. The chain links TRBV7-2 to TRBJ2-1; no clear D. This receptor was taken from a human donor with multiple sclerosis. In DNA, the CDR3 is TGTGCCAGCAGCATTCCACCATACAATGAGCAGTTCTTC. Protein sequence: CASSIPPYNEQFF.